This T cell receptor (beta chain) was captured in a study of CD8+CD57+ T cells in acquired aplastic anemia. Whole-study context: Sorted CD4+ and CD8+ cells yielded 2.5 to 3.5 ug of DNA on average. Healthy donors averaged approximately 10 million reads for CD4+ cells.

According to the study, genomic DNA was the template for TCR beta VDJ and CDR3 profiling. TCRdb re-derived calls from the reads in MiXCR, one entry per CDR3 protein. The data contain 75,000 to 90,000 distinct CDR3 sequences, under 50% of them seen just once; the ten biggest clones take up 66%. A remark on this clonotype: Its antigen remains unidentified.

Regarding the study as a whole: Patients and controls shared 25 to 35 CD8+ CDR3 sequences, highly expressed in patients. A significant difference in CD8+ Simpson's diversity between patients and controls was not found.

The ends lost 1 base at V and 6 bases at J; junction bases unmatched: 2. CDR3 size: 13 residues. Germline-derived CDR1 and CDR2 are SGHTA and FQGTGA. This sequence joins TRBV7-3 and TRBJ1-2; 7 bases are shared with TRBD1. What was sequenced was sorted CD4+, CD8+, or CD8+CD57+ T cells (not recorded which) from PBMCs. The source of this sequence is a human donor in good health, serving as a control. The CDR3 region is CASSLNRGDGYTF. Written as DNA, the CDR3 is TGTGCCAGCAGCTTAAACAGGGGCGATGGCTACACCTTC.